Each of the 24 T cell receptor beta chains below was sequenced from the same sample in a study of circulating tumor DNA in untreated peripheral T-cell lymphoma (dated by TCRdb to 2020 to 2022). The library was obtained by the immunoSEQ multiplex PCR assay. TCRdb took this table from immuneACCESS and kept in-frame rearrangements with V and J called. Such tables lack part of the clones; where checked against another copy, unresolved V genes explain under half of the gap, and the rest is unexplained. The sample contains roughly 1,500 clones, roughly three quarters of them found a single time. The top ten hold 14% to 15% of the sample. The sequencing sample was made of cell-free DNA from blood serum. All receptors come from a human donor with peripheral T-cell lymphoma.

There are a few counts of this clone. The V gene is TRBV20-1, the J gene TRBJ2-4; D gene uncertain. Trimming removed 2 bases at V and 15 bases at J, with 14 bases between. This CDR3 comprises 11 residues. Germline V gene lookup returns CDR1 DFQATT and CDR2 SNEGSKA (reference sequence). The CDR3, as DNA: TGCAGTGCTAGATACTACGAAGAACGGTACTTC. It yields the protein CSARYYEERYF.

This clone is a singleton in its sample. The chain's CDR3 is CAISVYSTDTQYF. The CDR3, as DNA: TGTGCCATCAGTGTTTATAGCACAGATACGCAGTATTTT. The rearrangement uses TRBV10-3 and TRBJ2-3; D is unclear. The germline CDR1 and CDR2 sequences are ENHRY and SYGVKD. The CDR3 length is 13 residues. V lost 4 bases and J 0 bases, leaving 5 bases between the germline ends.

The chain combines TRBV5-6 with TRBJ2-4; no reliable D call. Per germline, CDR1 SGHDT and CDR2 YYEEEE. V was pared by 1 base and J by 0 bases, with 5 bases between. This CDR3 region has 14 residues. CDR3 region: CASSLNLAKNIQYF. In DNA form, the CDR3 reads TGTGCCAGCAGCTTGAATTTAGCCAAAAACATTCAGTACTTC.

The chain uses TRBV4-1 and TRBJ2-7; tentative D call: TRBD2 (7 bases). Germline CDR1 reads MGHRA; CDR2 reads YSYEKL. Trimming left V 7 bases short and J 4 bases short, with 20 bases between. This CDR3 has 15 residues. The CDR3 here is CASTEFWGGPYEQYF. The CDR3 nucleotides read TGCGCCAGCACCGAATTTTGGGGGGGGCCATACGAGCAGTACTTC.

This clone is a singleton in its sample. The CDR3 coding sequence is TGTGCCAGCAGCGCAAGCCGACAGATACAACTGTTTTTT. It codes for CASSASRQIQLFF. The chain couples TRBV7-9 to TRBJ1-4; perhaps TRBD1 as D (5 bases). The CDR3 sequence is 13 residues long. CDR1 SEHNR and CDR2 FQNEAQ come from the germline V gene (reference sequence). The ends were cut back, 5 bases at V and 12 bases at J, with 16 bases in the middle.

The chain has TRBV6-5 and TRBJ1-4, with TRBD1 identical over 10 bases. The CDR3 spans 13 residues. Trimming at V came to 7 bases and at J to 6 bases, leaving 2 bases not matched to a gene. Germline values: CDR1 MNHEY, CDR2 SVGAGI. DNA of the CDR3: TGTGCCAGCACCGGGACAGGGGATGAAAAACTGTTTTTT. Its translation: CASTGTGDEKLFF.

The chain uses TRBV10-3 and TRBJ1-1; unclear D gene. V shed 2 bases and J shed 2 bases, with 6 bases lying between them. This CDR3 spans 13 amino acids. CDR1 is ENHRY, CDR2 SYGVKD, per germline. CDR3 coding DNA: TGTGCCATCAGTGAGGCTATAAACACTGAAGCTTTCTTT. It codes for CAISEAINTEAFF.

The sample holds a few counts of this clone. The CDR3 loop is CASSFSGVADTQYF. CDR3 bases: TGTGCCAGCAGCTTTTCAGGGGTTGCAGATACGCAGTATTTT. The chain has TRBV7-6 and TRBJ2-3; D is possibly TRBD1 (6 bases). The CDR3 has 14 residues. V was trimmed by 3 bases and J by 4 bases, leaving 11 bases between them. Looked up from germline, CDR1 is SGHVS and CDR2 is FNYEAQ.

This sequence joins TRBV20-1 and TRBJ2-7; TRBD2 might be the D (5 bases). V lost 6 bases and J lost 3, with 9 bases in between. The CDR3 has 11 residues. The germline gives CDR1 DFQATT, CDR2 SNEGSKA (reference sequence). The CDR3: CSARRDYEQYF. As DNA, the CDR3 is TGCAGTGCCCGCCGGGACTACGAGCAGTACTTC.

The chain joins TRBV5-4 to TRBJ2-6; D gene unclear. Germline-derived CDR1 and CDR2 are SGHNT and YYREEE (reference sequence). This CDR3 spans 17 amino acids. V was shortened by 0 bases and J by 0 bases, with 10 bases between the two germline ends. The chain's CDR3 is CASSLDAASSGANVLTF. DNA of the CDR3: TGTGCCAGCAGCTTGGATGCGGCAAGCTCTGGGGCCAACGTCCTGACTTTC.

This sequence joins TRBV30 and TRBJ2-4; D perhaps matches TRBD2 (6 bases). The CDR3 loop spans 12 amino acids. Trimming took off 3 bases at V and 7 bases at J, with 10 bases between the two ends. CDR1 is GTSNPN and CDR2 is SVGIG in the germline V gene (reference sequence). The CDR3: CAWRKGRNIQYF. Here the CDR3 DNA reads TGTGCCTGGAGAAAGGGGAGGAACATTCAGTACTTC.

V is TRBV7-3 and J is TRBJ2-3; 10 bases map to TRBD2. The CDR3 is made up of 15 amino acids. The trim removed 5 bases at V and 5 bases at J, leaving 7 bases unmatched. CDR1 and CDR2 (germline): SGHTA, FQGTGA. The CDR3 here is CASSPSGGALDTQYF. The CDR3 DNA reads TGTGCCAGCAGCCCCAGCGGGGGGGCCTTAGATACGCAGTATTTT. Complete variable domain (other parts from reference TRBV7-3 and TRBJ2-3): GAGVSQTPSNKVTEKGKYVELRCDPISGHTALYWYRQSLGQGPEFLIYFQGTGAADDSGLPNDRFFAVRPEGSVSTLKIQRTERGDSAVYLCASSPSGGALDTQYFGPGTRLTVL.

This rearrangement joins TRBV2 to TRBJ2-7; 13 bases line up with TRBD2. The germline gives CDR1 SNHLY, CDR2 FYNNEI. The ends lost 9 bases at V and 4 bases at J; junction bases unmatched: 9. The CDR3 extends over 15 amino acids. In DNA, the CDR3 is TGTGCCAGTAAGGGACTAGCGGGGAGGCTGTACGAGCAGTACTTC. Protein: CASKGLAGRLYEQYF.

The J gene is TRBJ2-5, the V gene TRBV7-6, with 7 nucleotides matching TRBD2. With V trimmed by 5 bases and J by 3 bases, 9 bases remained unmatched. Germline assignment: CDR1 SGHVS and CDR2 FNYEAQ. The CDR3 has 15 amino acids. The CDR3 reads CASSTLLAEEETQYF. The CDR3 region has the DNA TGTGCCAGCAGCACGCTCCTAGCGGAGGAAGAGACCCAGTACTTC.

This sequence joins TRBV6-5 and TRBJ1-6, with D perhaps TRBD1 (6 bases). The germline V and J ends were trimmed by 6 bases and 6 bases, with 15 bases remaining between them. The CDR3 sequence is 15 residues long. The V gene's germline CDR1 is MNHEY and CDR2 SVGAGI. CDR3 bases: TGTGCCAGCAGCAGAACGAACAGGGTTAATTCACCCCTCCACTTT. It codes for CASSRTNRVNSPLHF.

V and J are TRBV4-1 and TRBJ2-5; weak D call: TRBD2 (6 bases). CDR1 MGHRA and CDR2 YSYEKL come from the germline V gene. V lost 4 bases and J 4 bases, leaving 10 bases between the germline ends. The CDR3 loop spans 13 amino acids. CDR3 DNA sequence: TGCGCCAGCAGCCGGAGGGACTCAGAGACCCAGTACTTC. Protein product: CASSRRDSETQYF.

This sequence joins TRBV7-9 and TRBJ2-3, with TRBD1 matching over 7 bases. The CDR3 totals 15 residues. CDR1 and CDR2 from the germline V gene are SEHNR and FQNEAQ (reference sequence). J was trimmed by 3 bases and V by 3 bases; bases with no gene match: 6. The CDR3 DNA reads TGTGCCAGCAGCTTGGTTCAGGGGGTGACAGATACGCAGTATTTT. Encoded protein: CASSLVQGVTDTQYF.

The chain employs TRBV7-9 and TRBJ2-7; a possible D gene is TRBD1 (7 bases). V was trimmed by 1 base and J by 7 bases, leaving 17 bases between them. The CDR3 loop spans 15 amino acids. Germline CDR1 SEHNR, CDR2 FQNEAQ (reference sequence). CDR3 residues: CASSLVGQGGLEQYF. In DNA form, the CDR3 reads TGTGCCAGCAGCTTAGTCGGGCAGGGGGGCCTTGAGCAGTACTTC.

This clone came up a few times. The V and J genes are TRBV2 and TRBJ2-1, with D perhaps being TRBD1 or TRBD2 (5 bases each). Germline V gives CDR1 SNHLY, CDR2 FYNNEI. Trimming cost V 5 bases and J 6 bases, with 17 bases left between them. The CDR3 runs to 15 residues. Here the CDR3 reads CASSMGVLFRNEQFF. Here the CDR3 DNA reads TGTGCCAGCAGTATGGGGGTGCTTTTTCGCAATGAGCAGTTCTTC.

The chain carries TRBV19 and TRBJ2-1; TRBD2 matches at 12 bases. Germline lookup yields CDR1 LNHDA and CDR2 SQIVND (reference sequence). The CDR3 consists of 15 residues. With V trimmed by 6 bases and J by 3 bases, 3 bases remained unmatched. Here the CDR3 DNA reads TGTGCCAGTAGCCCGACTAGCGGGGGCTACAATGAGCAGTTCTTC. Its protein is CASSPTSGGYNEQFF.

Details on this clone: Germline and junction disagree at one end, which may indicate a read error. The chain uses TRBV5-1 and TRBJ2-5, with D perhaps matching TRBD2 (6 bases). CDR3 length equals 14 residues. CDR1 is SGHRS and CDR2 is YFSETQ in the germline V gene. CDR3 nucleotide sequence: TGCGCCAGCAGCCTCGGGGAGGTGGGAGAGTCCCAGTACTTC. Residues: CASSLGEVGESQYF.

The CDR3 here is CASSALAVNYNEQFF. The CDR3 DNA follows: TGTGCCAGCAGTGCACTAGCGGTCAACTACAATGAGCAGTTCTTC. The chain carries TRBV2 and TRBJ2-1, with 8 bases that match TRBD2. This CDR3 comprises 15 residues. Trimming took 4 bases from V and 3 from J; bases not matched to a gene: 5. Germline values: CDR1 SNHLY, CDR2 FYNNEI.

This clone was seen a few times. The J gene is TRBJ2-2, the V gene TRBV4-1; no clear D. Trimming removed 3 bases from V and 6 bases from J, with 17 bases in between. CDR3 length equals 16 residues. Germline V gene data show CDR1 as MGHRA and CDR2 as YSYEKL. Written as DNA, the CDR3 is TGCGCCAGCAGCCAGAGACTGACCGTCCTGGCCGGGGAGCTGTTTTTT. Its translation: CASSQRLTVLAGELFF.

The V gene is TRBV19, the J gene TRBJ2-7; D perhaps matches TRBD1 (6 bases). Germline V CDR1 and CDR2: LNHDA, SQIVND (reference sequence). The germline V and J ends were trimmed by 1 base and 0 bases, with 13 bases remaining between them. The CDR3 loop spans 16 amino acids. CDR3 residues: CASSIGHLGGSYEQYF. The CDR3 nucleotides read TGTGCCAGTAGTATAGGCCACTTAGGGGGCTCCTACGAGCAGTACTTC.